This T cell receptor (beta chain) was sequenced during a study of graft-versus-host responses after intestinal transplantation. Assay: immunoSEQ multiplex PCR; the TCRdb copy retains only in-frame clones and omits some. The profile shows roughly 93,000 clones, around 90% of them singletons. The CDR3 runs 14 residues. Germline V gives CDR1 SGHDT, CDR2 YYEEEE. V gave up 1 base and J gave up 2 bases, with 10 bases separating them. Points on this clone: Antigen specificity is unknown.

The gene calls are TRBV5-6 and TRBJ2-7; D gene ambiguous. Sequenced material: unstimulated CD8+ T cells sorted from spleen or lymph node cells, taken before transplant. The clonotype comes from a human donor who was the organ donor for an intestinal transplant. The CDR3 loop is CASSLYGETYEQYF. The CDR3 DNA sequence: TGTGCCAGCAGCTTGTATGGAGAAACCTACGAGCAGTACTTC.